Below are 25 T cell receptor beta chains sequenced from a single sample in a study. TCRdb independently ran MiXCR on the RT-PCR reads; one entry per CDR3 protein. This table has fewer than 800,000 distinct CDR3 sequences, 12% to 15% appearing once. The sequenced sample consisted of memory CD4+ T cells from blood. The receptor source for this set is a female donor in good health, serving as a healthy control.

Only a few counts were recorded for this clonotype. The V and J genes are TRBV11-2 and TRBJ2-1; D is ambiguous. The CDR3 contains 15 residues. Germline V lookup: CDR1 SGHAT, CDR2 FQNNGV. With 0 bases removed from V and 0 bases from J, the gap between germline ends came to 6 bases. DNA for the CDR3: TGTGCCAGCAGCTTAGAGCACCCCTCCTACAATGAGCAGTTCTTC. It yields the protein CASSLEHPSYNEQFF.

This clonotype has ten or more counts. V is TRBV12-3 or TRBV12-4 and J is TRBJ1-5, with D perhaps matching TRBD1 (6 bases). CDR3 length equals 14 residues. V was shortened by 5 bases and J by 2 bases, with 10 bases between the two germline ends. CDR3 bases: TGTGCCAGCAGTGTGGACAGTGGCAATCAGCCCCAGCATTTT. Its protein is CASSVDSGNQPQHF.

The gene calls are TRBV5-4 and TRBJ2-7, with D tentatively TRBD2 (6 bases). This CDR3 contains 14 residues. V lost 4 bases to trimming and J lost 2 bases, with 13 bases between them. The germline V gene encodes CDR1 SGHNT and CDR2 YYREEE (reference sequence). The CDR3 reads CASSLTGAAYEQYF. CDR3 DNA sequence: TGTGCCAGCAGCCTCACGGGAGCCGCCTACGAGCAGTACTTC.

This clonotype showed up just a few times. The CDR3 spells CASSLQRTEDTQYF. The CDR3 region has the DNA TGTGCCAGCAGCTTACAACGGACTGAAGATACGCAGTATTTT. The chain is built from TRBV7-2 and TRBJ2-3; D is perhaps TRBD2 (5 bases). This CDR3 region has 14 residues. CDR1 is SGHTA and CDR2 is FQGNSA in the germline V gene. Trimming took 2 bases from V and 5 from J, leaving 11 bases between them.

J is TRBJ2-5 and V is TRBV5-8; possibly TRBD1 for D (6 bases). Deletions cut 1 base from V and 6 bases from J, with 10 bases between. Germline CDR1 and CDR2: SGHTS and YDEGEE. The CDR3 extends over 13 amino acids. CDR3 DNA: TGTGCCAGCAGCTTGACAGGGTTGCAGACCCAGTACTTC. Translating gives CASSLTGLQTQYF.

The J gene is TRBJ2-5, the V gene TRBV19; maybe TRBD2 (6 bases). CDR3 length: 14 amino acids. Germline CDR1 LNHDA, CDR2 SQIVND (reference sequence). Trimming took 7 bases from V and 4 from J, leaving 16 bases between them. The CDR3 nucleotides read TGTGCCAGTACCCCGGGAGCTAATGGAGAGACCCAGTACTTC. This codes for CASTPGANGETQYF.

The rearrangement joins TRBV20-1 to TRBJ2-7; TRBD2 matches 11 bases. CDR3 length equals 16 residues. Germline V lookup: CDR1 DFQATT, CDR2 SNEGSKA (reference sequence). Trimming cost V 3 bases and J 2 bases; bases outside gene matches: 9. The DNA of the CDR3 is TGCAGTGCTAGTGGACTAGCGGGTGCAGGTACCTACGAGCAGTACTTC. Translated, it gives CSASGLAGAGTYEQYF.

This clonotype appeared a few times. The chain combines TRBV7-2 with TRBJ1-1; D is unclear. The CDR3 runs to 13 residues. CDR1 and CDR2 (germline): SGHTA, FQGNSA. The ends were cut back, 7 bases at V and 3 bases at J, with 12 bases in the middle. CDR3 in amino acids: CASKIRRDTEAFF. Here the CDR3 DNA reads TGTGCCAGCAAGATCCGGCGGGACACTGAAGCTTTCTTT.

This clonotype was observed many times. The chain has TRBV20-1 and TRBJ2-7; 7 bases match TRBD1. The CDR3 covers 14 residues. V trimming: 1 base; J trimming: 3 bases; junction bases outside the gene matches: 6. Germline assignment: CDR1 DFQATT and CDR2 SNEGSKA (reference sequence). CDR3: CSARVPGQYYEQYF. The CDR3 DNA reads as TGCAGTGCTAGAGTCCCGGGACAGTACTACGAGCAGTACTTC.

This rearrangement joins TRBV7-9 to TRBJ2-5; D gene ambiguous. V lost 2 bases to trimming and J lost 7 bases, with 14 bases between them. CDR3 size: 14 residues. Germline V gene sequence: CDR1 SEHNR, CDR2 FQNEAQ (reference sequence). CDR3 bases: TGTGCCAGCAGCTTAAACGCTGCCCTAGGGACCCAGTACTTC. Encoded protein: CASSLNAALGTQYF.

This clonotype was found a few times. The V call is TRBV20-1, the J call TRBJ2-6; D not resolved. V shed 5 bases and J shed 2 bases, with 10 bases lying between them. Looked up from germline, CDR1 is DFQATT and CDR2 is SNEGSKA (reference sequence). CDR3 length: 14 amino acids. This CDR3 reads CSAPSYAGANVLTF. The CDR3 nucleotides read TGCAGTGCTCCCTCGTATGCTGGGGCCAACGTCCTGACTTTC.

The chain carries TRBV20-1 and TRBJ1-1, with D uncertain. Germline values: CDR1 DFQATT, CDR2 SNEGSKA (reference sequence). The V end lost 4 bases, the J end lost 5 bases, and 11 bases lay between the germline ends. The CDR3 is made up of 12 amino acids. As DNA, the CDR3 is TGCAGTGCTACAGGTTTAGGGACTGAAGCTTTCTTT. Protein sequence: CSATGLGTEAFF.

This clonotype was seen more than once but under ten times. V is TRBV20-1 and J is TRBJ1-2; TRBD1 aligns across 7 bases. The J segment lost 3 bases and the V segment lost 6 bases, leaving 10 bases of the junction unmatched. The CDR3 runs 14 residues. Germline CDR1 is DFQATT and CDR2 is SNEGSKA (reference sequence). The CDR3 protein is CSAKGAYDDYGYTF. The CDR3 region has the DNA TGCAGTGCGAAGGGGGCCTACGATGACTATGGCTACACCTTC.

This clonotype occurred many times. The chain has TRBV29-1 and TRBJ2-7, with TRBD1 matching 10 bases. Germline CDR1 reads SQVTM; CDR2 reads ANQGSEA. Losses at the gene ends were 3 bases for V and 6 bases for J; bases not matched to a gene: 11. There are 15 residues in the CDR3. CDR3 protein: CSVETPGQGLGEQYF. The CDR3 DNA reads as TGCAGCGTTGAGACTCCGGGACAGGGGCTAGGCGAGCAGTACTTC.

This clonotype was detected ten times or more. The chain uses TRBV5-6 and TRBJ2-1, with D unclear. The CDR3 totals 16 residues. CDR1 is SGHDT and CDR2 is YYEEEE in the germline V gene. V was trimmed by 3 bases and J by 6 bases, leaving 19 bases between them. The CDR3 is CASSYNEARLRNEQFF. Here the CDR3 DNA reads TGTGCCAGCAGCTACAACGAAGCTAGGCTTCGCAATGAGCAGTTCTTC.

The rearrangement links TRBV20-1 to TRBJ2-3; 15 bases line up with TRBD2. This CDR3 is built from 17 residues. After removal of 3 bases from V and 4 bases from J, the junction contained 8 bases not matched to a gene. Germline V gene lookup returns CDR1 DFQATT and CDR2 SNEGSKA (reference sequence). The CDR3 nucleotides are TGCAGTGCTAGGCTAATCTGGACTAGCGGGGGGGCAGATACGCAGTATTTT. This translates into CSARLIWTSGGADTQYF.

This clonotype was counted a few times. This rearrangement joins TRBV7-3 to TRBJ2-1; 9 bases are shared with TRBD1. The V and J ends lost 4 bases and 4 bases, in that order; junction bases with no gene match: 5. The CDR3 has 15 residues. The germline gives CDR1 SGHTA, CDR2 FQGTGA. The CDR3 DNA is TGTGCCAGCAGCTCGGGGGACAGGGATTACAATGAGCAGTTCTTC. This codes for CASSSGDRDYNEQFF.

V usage is TRBV7-2 and J usage is TRBJ2-7; 9 bases fit TRBD1. V shed 5 bases, J shed 9 bases, and the junction held 8 bases outside the gene matches. This CDR3 has 13 residues. Germline V gene sequence: CDR1 SGHTA, CDR2 FQGNSA. CDR3 nucleotide sequence: TGTGCCAGCAGCCCGGGACAGGGCGTCGGGCAGTACTTC. As protein: CASSPGQGVGQYF.

V usage is TRBV10-3 and J usage is TRBJ2-2; 10 nucleotides agree with TRBD1. V was pared by 6 bases and J by 6 bases, with 13 bases of the junction left unmatched. The CDR3 totals 17 residues. Germline assignment: CDR1 ENHRY and CDR2 SYGVKD. CDR3: CAIRRTGGADNAGELFF. The DNA of the CDR3 is TGTGCCATCAGGAGGACAGGGGGGGCGGACAACGCCGGGGAGCTGTTTTTT.

This clonotype was observed a few times. This sequence joins TRBV4-1 and TRBJ1-5, with D perhaps matching TRBD1 (5 bases). Trimming stripped 4 bases from V and 5 bases from J, with 15 bases between. The CDR3 runs to 15 residues. Germline lookup yields CDR1 MGHRA and CDR2 YSYEKL. The CDR3 loop reads CASSPGETVDQPQHF. In DNA form, the CDR3 reads TGCGCCAGCAGCCCGGGGGAGACGGTCGATCAGCCCCAGCATTTT.

The table lists this clonotype with a few counts. This rearrangement joins TRBV6-2 or TRBV6-3 to TRBJ2-5; D unresolved. Germline lookup yields CDR1 MNHEY and CDR2 SVGEGT. V was trimmed by 6 bases and J by 2 bases, leaving 16 bases between them. The CDR3 consists of 15 residues. The CDR3 reads CASSLRRLFQETQYF. The CDR3 bases are TGTGCCAGCAGCCTACGACGGCTTTTTCAAGAGACCCAGTACTTC.

This clonotype was observed many times. The rearrangement joins TRBV12-3 or TRBV12-4 to TRBJ1-5; D perhaps matches TRBD1 (6 bases). The CDR3 is 13 amino acids. Trimming took 10 bases from V and 7 from J, leaving 17 bases between them. The CDR3 sequence is CATVTGLEQPQHF. The CDR3 bases are TGTGCCACGGTAACAGGGTTGGAACAGCCCCAGCATTTT.

The J gene is TRBJ2-1, the V gene TRBV6-6; the match to TRBD2 covers 11 bases. Germline V lookup: CDR1 MNHNY, CDR2 SVGAGI (reference sequence). Trimming took 0 bases from V and 0 from J; bases not matched to a gene: 4. The CDR3 length is 18 residues. CDR3 bases: TGTGCCAGCAGTTACTCGAGACTAGCGGGACCCTCCTACAATGAGCAGTTCTTC. This sequence encodes CASSYSRLAGPSYNEQFF.

The chain carries TRBV5-1 and TRBJ2-7; TRBD1 agrees at 7 bases. This CDR3 contains 16 residues. CDR1 and CDR2 from the germline V gene are SGHRS and YFSETQ. Trimming at V came to 4 bases and at J to 2 bases, leaving 12 bases not matched to a gene. CDR3 DNA: TGCGCCAGCAGCGAACAACCGGGACAGTCAACCTACGAGCAGTACTTC. It encodes CASSEQPGQSTYEQYF.

This clonotype was counted between two and nine times. The J gene is TRBJ2-1, the V gene TRBV28; 11 nucleotides align to TRBD2. This CDR3 region has 19 residues. With 0 bases clipped from V and 2 bases from J, the junction kept 9 bases outside the gene matches. Germline assignment: CDR1 MDHEN and CDR2 SYDVKM. In DNA form, the CDR3 reads TGTGCCAGCAGTTTATGGGGTAGCGGGAGGGCCTCGACCTACAATGAGCAGTTCTTC. Translated, it gives CASSLWGSGRASTYNEQFF.